This T cell receptor (beta chain) was retrieved from a study of blood T cell repertoires in COVID-19. Study in general: The United States, Italy and Spain provided the acute and convalescent COVID-19 samples. PBMCs, B-cell-depleted T cells, or T cells were the source of the cDNA or gDNA that made up the material.

Original handling: Estimated nucleated cell counts came from reference gene primer amplification. Sequencing was performed with immunoSEQ multiplex PCR; in TCRdb, only in-frame clones are kept and a portion is missing. Clone size and V and J calls were adopted from that table, with D and trimming inferred from the DNA. In the table there are some 190,000 clones, about 91% of which are singletons. The V segment lost 7 bases and the J segment 3 bases; nucleotides outside the gene matches: 14. CDR1 is SNHLY and CDR2 is FYNNEI in the germline V gene. There are 17 residues in the CDR3. Cohorts were determined from participant-reported clinical history.

This sequence joins TRBV2 and TRBJ1-4; TRBD1 aligns across 7 bases. The sequenced material came from PBMCs or T cells enriched from blood (not recorded which). This TCR was recovered from a woman aged 40 to 50 with acute COVID-19. As DNA, the CDR3 is TGTGCCAGCAAAACCCCTCACACGACAGGGTCTAATGAAAAACTGTTTTTT. Protein product: CASKTPHTTGSNEKLFF.